The next 32 T cell receptor beta chains were all read from a single sample in a study of blood T cell repertoires in COVID-19. Clones were read by immunoSEQ multiplex PCR, and TCRdb kept only the in-frame ones, dropping some. Among 120,000 or so clones listed, 88% were seen once. Sequencing was carried out using peripheral blood. These receptors all come from a human donor in a cohort sampled during active COVID-19.

This clone has only one observation. The chain combines TRBV5-1 with TRBJ1-1; no clear D. The CDR3 is 15 amino acids. Per the germline V gene, CDR1 is SGHRS and CDR2 is YFSETQ. Between the trimmed V and J ends, which lost 4 bases and 1 base, there was a span of 14 bases. Here the CDR3 reads CASSTLGRANTEAFF. CDR3 nucleotides: TGCGCCAGCAGCACTCTGGGGAGGGCGAACACTGAAGCTTTCTTT. Drawing the rest from reference TRBV5-1 and TRBJ1-1, the complete variable domain is KAGVTQTPRYLIKTRGQQVTLSCSPISGHRSVSWYQQTPGQGLQFLFEYFSETQRNKGNFPGRFSGRQFSNSRSEMNVSTLELGDSALYLCASSTLGRANTEAFFGQGTRLTVV.

The rearrangement links TRBV7-9 to TRBJ2-1; no reliable D call. Trimming left V 1 base short and J 3 bases short, with 7 bases between. CDR1 SEHNR and CDR2 FQNEAQ come from the germline V gene (reference sequence). The CDR3 is made up of 14 amino acids. Here the CDR3 DNA reads TGTGCCAGCAGCTTAGGACACCTCTACAATGAGCAGTTCTTC. Its protein product is CASSLGHLYNEQFF.

The rearrangement links TRBV4-2 to TRBJ2-1; D call uncertain. The V end was cut by 2 bases, the J end by 0 bases, with 11 bases between. Germline CDR1 LGHNA, CDR2 YNFKEQ. The CDR3 sequence is 16 residues long. The CDR3, as DNA: TGTGCCAGCAGCCAAACCCACGATAGCTCCTACAATGAGCAGTTCTTC. As protein: CASSQTHDSSYNEQFF.

CDR3 DNA sequence: TGTGCCAGCAGCTTGGCGGGAACAGGGACAGATACGCAGTATTTT. Its translation: CASSLAGTGTDTQYF. The chain combines TRBV5-4 with TRBJ2-3; weak D call: TRBD1 (6 bases). The ends were cut back, 0 bases at V and 3 bases at J, with 11 bases in the middle. This CDR3 is built from 15 residues. Germline V gene lookup returns CDR1 SGHNT and CDR2 YYREEE (reference sequence).

The chain joins TRBV27 to TRBJ1-1, with D possibly TRBD1 on 5 matching bases. The CDR3 contains 13 residues. The V end lost 2 bases, the J end lost 8 bases, and 12 bases lay between the germline ends. Germline V lookup: CDR1 MNHEY, CDR2 SMNVEV (reference sequence). CDR3 coding DNA: TGTGCCAGCAGTTTAATGCAGGGATCAGAAGCTTTCTTT. It codes for CASSLMQGSEAFF.

This rearrangement joins TRBV29-1 to TRBJ2-5, with 7 nucleotides matching TRBD1. This CDR3 is built from 14 residues. V trimming: 6 bases; J trimming: 5 bases; junction bases outside the gene matches: 12. Germline assignment: CDR1 SQVTM and CDR2 ANQGSEA. CDR3 protein: CSVRTPQGPETQYF. CDR3 in DNA: TGCAGCGTCCGCACCCCACAGGGGCCGGAGACCCAGTACTTC.

The chain uses TRBV28 and TRBJ1-2; D gene ambiguous. The germline V gene has CDR1 MDHEN and CDR2 SYDVKM. Between the trimmed V and J ends, which lost 4 bases and 4 bases, there was a span of 10 bases. The CDR3 is made up of 13 amino acids. CDR3 coding DNA: TGTGCCAGCAGTTCACATCCTCTCTATGGCTACACCTTC. It codes for CASSSHPLYGYTF.

The chain employs TRBV6-6 and TRBJ2-7, with D uncertain. In germline, CDR1 is MNHNY, CDR2 SVGAGI (reference sequence). V dropped 2 bases and J dropped 6 bases, with 8 bases sitting between them. The CDR3 is 12 amino acids. CDR3 DNA sequence: TGTGCCAGCAGTTACGGGCAGCTCGAGCAGTACTTC. Residues: CASSYGQLEQYF.

This chain uses TRBV4-1 with TRBJ2-3, with TRBD2 as a possible D gene (7 bases). The CDR3 covers 18 residues. Germline CDR1 reads MGHRA; CDR2 reads YSYEKL. Trimming removed 0 bases from V and 2 bases from J, with 18 bases in between. CDR3 coding DNA: TGCGCCAGCAGCCAAGATCTTGCGGGGGCGAGAGTCACAGATACGCAGTATTTT. Translation: CASSQDLAGARVTDTQYF.

The J gene is TRBJ1-1, the V gene TRBV7-6; unclear D gene. The V end was cut by 5 bases, the J end by 3 bases, with 10 bases between. This CDR3 contains 13 residues. Germline assignment: CDR1 SGHVS and CDR2 FNYEAQ. The CDR3 DNA reads as TGTGCCAGCAGCCCCGAATCGGACACTGAAGCTTTCTTT. Protein product: CASSPESDTEAFF.

CDR3 DNA sequence: TGCGCCAGCAGCCAAGCGACAGGGGGCGCGGACACCATATATTTT. The encoded protein is CASSQATGGADTIYF. The chain employs TRBV4-1 and TRBJ1-3; 10 positions agree with TRBD1. The germline CDR1 and CDR2 sequences are MGHRA and YSYEKL. The junction had 5 bases not matched to a gene; V was cut back by 1 base and J by 8 bases. This CDR3 has 15 residues.

The chain employs TRBV11-2 and TRBJ1-3, with TRBD1 identical over 8 bases. The ends lost 5 bases at V and 4 bases at J; junction bases unmatched: 10. The CDR3 covers 16 residues. The V gene's germline CDR1 is SGHAT and CDR2 FQNNGV. The CDR3 protein is CASSPNQGARGNTIYF. DNA of the CDR3: TGTGCCAGCAGCCCTAACCAGGGGGCAAGAGGAAACACCATATATTTT.

With regard to this clone: Other DNA sequences in this specimen translate into the identical CDR3. The rearrangement uses TRBV25-1 and TRBJ2-7; TRBD2 might be the D (6 bases). This CDR3 is 10 amino acids long. Looked up from germline, CDR1 is MGHDK and CDR2 is SYGVNS. The V end was cut by 8 bases, the J end by 4 bases, with 6 bases between. The DNA of the CDR3 is TGTGCCAGCGGGGGGTACGAGCAGTACTTC. The encoded protein is CASGGYEQYF.

V is TRBV19 and J is TRBJ2-7, with TRBD2 identical over 11 bases. Per the germline V gene, CDR1 is LNHDA and CDR2 is SQIVND (reference sequence). V was clipped by 0 bases and J by 0 bases; unmatched bases: 4. There are 17 residues in the CDR3. CDR3 sequence: CASSIDLAGGSSYEQYF. The CDR3 DNA reads TGTGCCAGTAGTATAGATCTAGCGGGAGGCTCCTCCTACGAGCAGTACTTC.

This chain links TRBV6-5 with TRBJ2-1; 8 positions match TRBD2. The J segment lost 3 bases and the V segment lost 5 bases, leaving 3 bases of the junction unmatched. The CDR3 loop spans 14 amino acids. The germline V gene encodes CDR1 MNHEY and CDR2 SVGAGI. The CDR3 here is CASSQRGSYNEQFF. CDR3 in DNA: TGTGCCAGCAGTCAGCGGGGGAGCTACAATGAGCAGTTCTTC.

This clone was recorded only once. The junction shows a germline mismatch at one end, possibly a read error. The genes are TRBV7-2 and TRBJ2-2, with D possibly matching TRBD2 (6 bases). Germline CDR1 SGHTA, CDR2 FQGNSA. The length of the CDR3 is 14 residues. The CDR3 nucleotides read TGTGCCAGCAGCTTAGTCCGGGGCGCCGGGGGGCTGTTTTTT. Residues: CASSLVRGAGGLFF.

The chain recombines TRBV15 with TRBJ2-1; 8 nucleotides line up with TRBD2. With 1 base clipped from V and 0 bases from J, the junction kept 2 bases outside the gene matches. Germline CDR1 LNHNV, CDR2 YYDKDF (reference sequence). CDR3 length: 16 amino acids. CDR3 protein: CATSRVAGGSYNEQFF. The CDR3 DNA follows: TGTGCCACCAGCAGAGTTGCGGGGGGCTCCTACAATGAGCAGTTCTTC.

This chain connects TRBV2 to TRBJ1-5; no clear D gene. The CDR3 loop spans 13 amino acids. Trimming left V 7 bases short and J 2 bases short, with 9 bases between. Germline assignment: CDR1 SNHLY and CDR2 FYNNEI. The CDR3 DNA follows: TGTGCCAGCAAGGGAGAGGGCAATCAGCCCCAGCATTTT. Amino acid sequence: CASKGEGNQPQHF.

This clone was detected once. This chain uses TRBV23-1 with TRBJ2-7; D gene ambiguous. TRBV23-1 is an ORF, with its function uncertain. V dropped 1 base and J dropped 5 bases, with 9 bases sitting between them. The CDR3 totals 13 residues. CDR3 amino acids: CASSQLSLDEQYF. The CDR3 region has the DNA TGCGCCAGCAGTCAATTATCACTTGACGAGCAGTACTTC.

The chain links TRBV3-1 (or the pseudogene TRBV3-2) to TRBJ2-1; a weak D match, TRBD1 (6 bases). V lost 0 bases and J lost 3, with 9 bases in between. This CDR3 is 15 amino acids long. Germline lookup yields CDR1 LGHDT and CDR2 YNNKEL (reference sequence). CDR3 residues: CASSQEGHGYNEQFF. The CDR3 nucleotides are TGTGCCAGCAGCCAAGAGGGACACGGCTACAATGAGCAGTTCTTC.

The chain joins TRBV19 to TRBJ2-7, with 8 bases aligning to TRBD2. The CDR3 covers 16 residues. The germline CDR1 and CDR2 sequences are LNHDA and SQIVND (reference sequence). V lost 4 bases to trimming and J lost 2 bases; unmatched junction nucleotides: 10. CDR3 coding DNA: TGTGCCAGTAGTACCAGGGTAGCGGGGTTGACCTACGAGCAGTACTTC. Translating it yields CASSTRVAGLTYEQYF.

Concerning this clone: Other nucleotide sequences from this sample produce the same CDR3. This sequence joins TRBV9 and TRBJ1-2, with D uncertain. The CDR3 is made up of 13 amino acids. Germline CDR1 reads SGDLS; CDR2 reads YYNGEE. The V end was cut by 0 bases, the J end by 5 bases, with 8 bases between. CDR3 nucleotides: TGTGCCAGCAGCGTAGGCGGAGATTATGGCTACACCTTC. It is translated as CASSVGGDYGYTF.

J is TRBJ1-6 and V is TRBV7-9; TRBD1 might be the D (6 bases). Trimming cost V 5 bases and J 7 bases, with 9 bases left between them. Germline loops: CDR1 SEHNR, CDR2 FQNEAQ (reference sequence). This CDR3 comprises 13 residues. The chain's CDR3 is CASSTQGNSPLHF. The CDR3, as DNA: TGTGCCAGCAGCACACAGGGAAATTCACCCCTCCACTTT.

This clone was observed a single time. The rearrangement joins TRBV10-2 to TRBJ1-5, with D perhaps TRBD1 (6 bases). The CDR3 contains 14 residues. Germline V gene data show CDR1 as WSHSY and CDR2 as SAAADI. Trimming took off 4 bases at V and 2 bases at J, with 9 bases between the two ends. CDR3 sequence: CASSGRTGNQPQHF. In DNA form, the CDR3 reads TGCGCCAGCAGTGGGAGGACAGGCAATCAGCCCCAGCATTTT.

This clone has only a few counts. The junction departs from germline at one end; a sequencing error may be responsible. This chain uses TRBV20-1 with TRBJ2-1; perhaps TRBD1 as D (7 bases). The CDR3 runs 11 residues. The germline gives CDR1 DFQATT, CDR2 SNEGSKA (reference sequence). The CDR3 coding sequence is TGCAGTGCTACGGGGGACAGCGGGTTAGTCTTC. Its translation: CSATGDSGLVF.

CDR3 sequence reads: CASSIDRGLGNTIYF. The CDR3 DNA follows: TGTGCCAGCAGCATCGACAGGGGGTTAGGAAACACCATATATTTT. The rearrangement joins TRBV11-2 to TRBJ1-3; 9 nucleotides match TRBD1. With 5 bases clipped from V and 4 bases from J, the junction kept 6 bases outside the gene matches. The CDR3 has 15 amino acids. Germline V lookup: CDR1 SGHAT, CDR2 FQNNGV. Using reference TRBV11-2 and TRBJ1-3 for the parts outside the CDR3, the full variable domain is EAGVAQSPRYKIIEKRQSVAFWCNPISGHATLYWYQQILGQGPKLLIQFQNNGVVDDSQLPKDRFSAERLKGVDSTLKIQPAKLEDSAVYLCASSIDRGLGNTIYFGEGSWLTVV.

The V and J genes are TRBV3-1 (or the pseudogene TRBV3-2) and TRBJ2-7, with 10 bases fitting TRBD2. The V segment lost 3 bases and the J segment 4 bases; nucleotides outside the gene matches: 3. Germline-derived CDR1 and CDR2 are LGHDT and YNNKEL (reference sequence). This CDR3 comprises 14 residues. CDR3 bases: TGTGCCAGCAGCCAGCTAGCGGGGGCGTACGAGCAGTACTTC. Protein: CASSQLAGAYEQYF.

Concerning this clone itself: One end of the junction varies from germline; a read error may be responsible. The V and J genes are TRBV24-1 and TRBJ1-1; TRBD1 matches 8 bases. This CDR3 has 14 residues. CDR1 KGHDR and CDR2 SFDVKD come from the germline V gene. The CDR3 DNA follows: TGTGCCACCAGTGACACAGGGGGGAACGCTGAAGCTTTCTTT. Translation gives CATSDTGGNAEAFF.

The sample holds one count of this clone. The V call is TRBV4-1, the J call TRBJ1-3, with TRBD1 matching 8 bases. In germline, CDR1 is MGHRA, CDR2 YSYEKL. The CDR3 consists of 18 residues. The trim removed 0 bases at V and 4 bases at J, leaving 11 bases unmatched. The CDR3 nucleotides are TGCGCCAGCAGCCAAGATAGTCTCGGACAGGGTATAGGAAACACCATATATTTT. This gives the protein CASSQDSLGQGIGNTIYF.

The CDR3: CAAMASGRWNIQYF. The CDR3 region has the DNA TGTGCCGCGATGGCTAGCGGGCGGTGGAACATTCAGTACTTC. This chain uses TRBV28 with TRBJ2-4; TRBD2 matches 8 bases. With V trimmed by 11 bases and J by 7 bases, 13 bases remained unmatched. Germline-derived CDR1 and CDR2 are MDHEN and SYDVKM. The length of the CDR3 is 14 residues.

V is TRBV11-2 and J is TRBJ1-5; tentatively, D is TRBD1 (5 bases). This CDR3 spans 18 amino acids. CDR1 is SGHAT and CDR2 is FQNNGV in the germline V gene. The germline V and J ends were trimmed by 1 base and 0 bases, with 16 bases remaining between them. The CDR3 region is CASSLGQGGMGSNQPQHF. In DNA, the CDR3 is TGTGCCAGCAGCTTAGGCCAGGGAGGAATGGGTAGCAATCAGCCCCAGCATTTT.

V and J are TRBV4-1 and TRBJ1-5, with 7 bases aligning to TRBD1. The trim removed 0 bases at V and 0 bases at J, leaving 2 bases unmatched. CDR1 is MGHRA and CDR2 is YSYEKL in the germline V gene. CDR3 length: 16 residues. CDR3 in DNA: TGCGCCAGCAGCCAAGATCAGGGGGTTAGCAATCAGCCCCAGCATTTT. Translating gives CASSQDQGVSNQPQHF.